A selection of T cell receptor beta chains follows, all from one sample in a study of cytomegalovirus exposure and HLA in healthy donors. Sequencing was performed with immunoSEQ multiplex PCR; in TCRdb, only in-frame clones are kept and a portion is missing. The sample has about 120,000 clones, 89% seen once; the top ten hold roughly 2%. Sequences were obtained from PBMCs. The source of these receptors is a woman aged 18-30 years in good health and CMV-seronegative. The CDR3 runs from the conserved cysteine through the conserved F or W.

17	TRBV7-6	TRBJ2-7	CASSSGTRGQLSYEQYF
14	TRBV7-2	TRBJ2-5	CASSLELGEETQYF
17	TRBV10-3	TRBJ2-1	CAISESQKLDSNHEQFF
15	TRBV5-4	TRBJ2-7	CASSFRTGYSYEQYF
14	TRBV29-1	TRBJ2-7	CSVVGTAGVYEQYF
14	TRBV5-3	TRBJ1-2	CARSFPGGDYGYTF
13	TRBV6-1	TRBJ2-7	CASSEAASGEQYF
13	TRBV10-2	TRBJ2-1	CASGGEGYNEQFF
13	TRBV6-5	TRBJ2-7	CASNNPGQGEQYF
14	TRBV7-2	TRBJ2-7	CASSLAHGSYEQYF
13	TRBV4-1	TRBJ2-7	CASSRDSLYEQYF
14	TRBV11-2	TRBJ1-4	CASSLGELNEKLFF
16	TRBV4-1	TRBJ2-3	CASSQLFGRAADTQYF
16	TRBV11-2	TRBJ2-3	CASSLAMVQITDTQYF
16	TRBV18	TRBJ2-3	CASSPPGTTRTDTQYF
15	TRBV5-1	TRBJ2-7	CASSLGGHLSYEQYF
13	TRBV29-1	TRBJ2-7	CSVEPFGGDEQYF
15	TRBV4-2	TRBJ2-1	CASSQGTSGKDEQFF
15	TRBV2	TRBJ2-7	CASSERLAGTYEQYF
13	TRBV7-6	TRBJ2-3	CASSKSSTDTQYF
14	TRBV13	TRBJ2-1	CASSARDTNNEQFF
14	TRBV5-1	TRBJ1-4	CASSPGQGGEKLFF
13	TRBV7-9	TRBJ1-1	CASSSAGNTEAFF
17	TRBV5-6	TRBJ2-1	CASSFIWREGRGNEQFF
14	TRBV28	TRBJ1-5	CASSDGGGNQPQHF
14	TRBV19	TRBJ1-1	CASSIPTGAPGAFF
15	TRBV5-1	TRBJ2-2	CASSFGTSGTGELFF
14	TRBV29-1	TRBJ2-2	CSVESREEGRELFF
15	TRBV5-4	TRBJ2-1	CASRWKGGRAYEQFF
15	TRBV4-1	TRBJ1-3	CASSPPRGTGNTIYF
16	TRBV19	TRBJ1-1	CASSIRGGAQNTEAFF
12	TRBV2	TRBJ2-2	CASRRGTGELFF
14	TRBV18	TRBJ1-2	CASSSGQDRMGYTF
17	TRBV11-2	TRBJ2-2	CASSLGTSGSFPGELFF
14	TRBV19	TRBJ1-2	CASSIQEGFYGYTF
15	TRBV15	TRBJ2-7	CATSRDVPGPAEQYF